A selection of T cell receptor beta chains follows, all from one sample in a study of shared clonotypes between healthy human individuals. Using immunoSEQ multiplex PCR, the repertoire was profiled, and TCRdb retains in-frame clones only, with some absent. This repertoire shows some 1 million clones, more than 60% found once; its top ten account for around 1.5%. Material: memory CD4+ T cells sorted from blood. These receptors were collected from a man between 18 and 29 years old in good health. CDR3s include the opening cysteine and the closing phenylalanine or tryptophan. The D gene is left open where the match is weak. Not all rows give a size; the values are once, few, many and, for expanded clones, a class.

D: .
V: TRBV30
size: .
J: TRBJ1-3
DNA: TGTGCCTGGTCTACCCAAAGCCCTGGAAACACCATATATTTT
CDR3: CAWSTQSPGNTIYF

D: TRBD1
V: TRBV7-2
size: .
J: TRBJ1-6
DNA: TGTGCCAGCAGCTCCGGGACAGCCGGTAATTCACCCCTCCACTTT
CDR3: CASSSGTAGNSPLHF

D: .
V: TRBV6-1
size: few
J: TRBJ2-4
DNA: TGTGCCAGCAGTGGAAGAGTGGACAAAAACATTCAGTACTTC
CDR3: CASSGRVDKNIQYF

D: TRBD1
V: TRBV10-3
size: few
J: TRBJ2-3
DNA: TGTGCCAACAGAACAGGGGACAGCACAGATACGCAGTATTTT
CDR3: CANRTGDSTDTQYF

D: .
V: TRBV4-3
size: .
J: TRBJ1-1
DNA: TGCGCCAGCAGCCTCTCAGTTAACACTGAAGCTTTCTTT
CDR3: CASSLSVNTEAFF

D: .
V: TRBV28
size: .
J: TRBJ2-7
DNA: TGTGCCAGCAGTAGCCCCTACGAGCAGTACTTC
CDR3: CASSSPYEQYF

D: .
V: TRBV2
size: .
J: TRBJ2-3
DNA: TGTGCCAGCAGTAGGACAGTTACAGATACGCAGTATTTT
CDR3: CASSRTVTDTQYF

D: TRBD1
V: TRBV10-3
size: .
J: TRBJ2-5
DNA: TGTGCCGCGAGCTGGACAGGGGGCCAAGAGACCCAGTACTTC
CDR3: CAASWTGGQETQYF

D: .
V: TRBV7-9
size: few
J: TRBJ1-2
DNA: TGTGCCAGCAGCTTAGTTCAGGGGATCTATGGCTACACCTTC
CDR3: CASSLVQGIYGYTF

D: .
V: TRBV5-6
size: .
J: TRBJ1-4
DNA: TGTGCCAGCAGCTTGGGGGGGATTAATGAAAAACTGTTTTTT
CDR3: CASSLGGINEKLFF

D: .
V: TRBV6-6
size: once
J: TRBJ1-4
DNA: TGTGCCAGCAGTTACATGGCGGGTGATGAAAAACTGTTTTTT
CDR3: CASSYMAGDEKLFF

D: TRBD2
V: TRBV29-1
size: .
J: TRBJ2-5
DNA: TGCAGCGTTGGAGGAGCGGGGCAAGAGACCCAGTACTTC
CDR3: CSVGGAGQETQYF

D: .
V: TRBV5-6
size: .
J: TRBJ2-2
DNA: TGTGCCAGCAGCTCTGACTTGAACACCGGGGAGCTGTTTTTT
CDR3: CASSSDLNTGELFF

D: .
V: TRBV7-2
size: .
J: TRBJ2-3
DNA: TGTGCCAGCAGCGAGGGGTACGCAGGGGGGGATACGCAGTATTTT
CDR3: CASSEGYAGGDTQYF

D: .
V: TRBV11-2
size: .
J: TRBJ2-5
DNA: TGTGCCAGCAGCGTGGGGGGGACCCAGTACTTC
CDR3: CASSVGGTQYF

D: .
V: TRBV5-4
size: .
J: TRBJ1-1
DNA: TGTGCCAGCAGCCCGGGAGCCCAGTCACGCACTGAAGCTTTCTTT
CDR3: CASSPGAQSRTEAFF

D: TRBD1
V: TRBV9
size: .
J: TRBJ1-1
DNA: TGTGCCAGCAGCGGATCAGGGGGATTCGCTGAAGCTTTCTTT
CDR3: CASSGSGGFAEAFF

D: TRBD1
V: TRBV28
size: .
J: TRBJ1-5
DNA: TGTGCCAGCAGTACCGGGACAGGGGGTTATCAGCCCCAGCATTTT
CDR3: CASSTGTGGYQPQHF

D: .
V: TRBV2
size: .
J: TRBJ2-7
DNA: TGTGCCAGCAGTGGGATTACAGGGAGGTCCTACGAGCAGTACTTC
CDR3: CASSGITGRSYEQYF

D: TRBD1
V: TRBV6-5
size: .
J: TRBJ1-2
DNA: TGTGCCAGCAGTTACAGAACAGGGGAGAGGACCTACACCTTC
CDR3: CASSYRTGERTYTF

D: TRBD1
V: TRBV6-5
size: .
J: TRBJ2-7
DNA: TGTGCCAGCAGGCTGGCAGGGGGCTACGAGCAGTACTTC
CDR3: CASRLAGGYEQYF

D: .
V: TRBV5-1
size: .
J: TRBJ2-2
DNA: TGCGCCAGCAGCCTGCAGGCTAGCTTCTCCACCGGGGAGCTGTTTTTT
CDR3: CASSLQASFSTGELFF

D: .
V: TRBV20-1
size: .
J: TRBJ2-5
DNA: TGCAGTGCTAGAAACGTGGAGACCCAGTACTTC
CDR3: CSARNVETQYF

D: .
V: TRBV5-4
size: .
J: TRBJ1-4
DNA: TGTGCCAGCAGCTTGGCCCGGTCTGGACTGGGGAATGAAAAACTGTTTTTT
CDR3: CASSLARSGLGNEKLFF

D: .
V: TRBV11-2
size: .
J: TRBJ2-7
DNA: TGTGCCAGCAGCTTTATCGGGACACACGAGCAGTACTTC
CDR3: CASSFIGTHEQYF

D: TRBD1
V: TRBV7-8
size: .
J: TRBJ1-4
DNA: TGTGCCAGCAGCCCACCCGCCGGGACAGGGGGTGAAAAACTGTTTTTT
CDR3: CASSPPAGTGGEKLFF

D: .
V: TRBV4-1
size: .
J: TRBJ2-7
DNA: TGCGCCAGCAGCCAAGGAGAGGGATCCTACGAGCAGTACTTC
CDR3: CASSQGEGSYEQYF

D: TRBD2
V: TRBV4-1
size: .
J: TRBJ2-1
DNA: TGCGCCAGCAGCCCGCAGTCCCTAGCGGGAGCTTGGAATGAGCAGTTCTTC
CDR3: CASSPQSLAGAWNEQFF

D: TRBD1
V: TRBV12-5
size: .
J: TRBJ2-5
DNA: TGTGCTAGTGGTTTGGTTTCCGGGACAGGGTTCAGAGAGACCCAGTACTTC
CDR3: CASGLVSGTGFRETQYF

D: .
V: TRBV6-5
size: few
J: TRBJ2-3
DNA: TGTGCCAGCAGAGGGGCTAATACGCAGTATTTT
CDR3: CASRGANTQYF

D: .
V: TRBV2
size: .
J: TRBJ2-3
DNA: TGTGCCAGCAGAGACCCAAAGGGGGATACGCAGTATTTT
CDR3: CASRDPKGDTQYF

D: .
V: TRBV5-6
size: .
J: TRBJ1-1
DNA: TGTGCCAGCAGCTTGTTGCAGGGGATGAGAACTGAAGCTTTCTTT
CDR3: CASSLLQGMRTEAFF

D: TRBD1
V: TRBV11-2
size: .
J: TRBJ2-5
DNA: TGTGCCAGCAGCTTAACAGGGGGGAAGGCTAGGGAGACCCAGTACTTC
CDR3: CASSLTGGKARETQYF

D: .
V: TRBV5-1
size: .
J: TRBJ1-6
DNA: TGCGCCAGCAGCTTGGGACAGGAAAGGAGAAGCTCCTATAATTCACCCCTCCACTTT
CDR3: CASSLGQERRSSYNSPLHF

D: .
V: TRBV5-1
size: .
J: TRBJ1-2
DNA: TGCGCCAGCAGCTTGCCGGCAGAGCGCTATGGCTACACCTTC
CDR3: CASSLPAERYGYTF

D: TRBD1
V: TRBV6-1
size: .
J: TRBJ1-3
DNA: TGTGCCAGCAGTGACCGGGACAGGCTCTCTGGAAACACCATATATTTT
CDR3: CASSDRDRLSGNTIYF

D: TRBD2
V: TRBV5-1
size: .
J: TRBJ2-3
DNA: TGCGCCAGCAGCTTGCTAGCGGGCACAGATACGCAGTATTTT
CDR3: CASSLLAGTDTQYF

D: TRBD1
V: TRBV2
size: .
J: TRBJ1-1
DNA: TGTGCCAGCAGGAATCTACCAGGGGGTACTGAAGCTTTCTTT
CDR3: CASRNLPGGTEAFF

D: .
V: TRBV9
size: .
J: TRBJ2-7
DNA: TGTGCCAGCAGCGTAGATGGGGGTTACGAGCAGTACTTC
CDR3: CASSVDGGYEQYF

D: TRBD2
V: TRBV4-3
size: .
J: TRBJ2-3
DNA: TGCGCCAGCAGCCGAAGCGGGAGGGAGGATACGCAGTATTTT
CDR3: CASSRSGREDTQYF

D: .
V: TRBV28
size: .
J: TRBJ2-7
DNA: TGTGCCAGCAGTTTATGGGCCCGAACAGGGAACGAGCAGTACTTC
CDR3: CASSLWARTGNEQYF

D: .
V: TRBV6-1
size: few
J: TRBJ1-4
DNA: TGTGCCAGCAGTCCCCTGTCAGGAACGAATGAAAAACTGTTTTTT
CDR3: CASSPLSGTNEKLFF

D: .
V: TRBV19
size: .
J: TRBJ1-4
DNA: TGTGCCAGTAGTCGGGCGGACCTAACTAATGAAAAACTGTTTTTT
CDR3: CASSRADLTNEKLFF

D: TRBD2
V: TRBV29-1
size: .
J: TRBJ2-3
DNA: TGCAGCGTTGGTACCCACTTAGCGGGAGGTTTGTATTTT
CDR3: CSVGTHLAGGLYF

D: .
V: TRBV5-5
size: .
J: TRBJ1-3
DNA: TGTGCCAGCAGCTTGGAGGCCACCTCTGGAAACACCATATATTTT
CDR3: CASSLEATSGNTIYF

D: TRBD2
V: TRBV4-1
size: few
J: TRBJ2-3
DNA: TGCGCCAGCAGCCAAGCCCCGACTAGCGGCACAGATACGCAGTATTTT
CDR3: CASSQAPTSGTDTQYF

D: .
V: TRBV19
size: few
J: TRBJ1-3
DNA: TGTGCCAGCAGGGTCAGCTCTGGAAACACCATATATTTT
CDR3: CASRVSSGNTIYF

D: .
V: TRBV19
size: many
J: TRBJ1-2
DNA: TGTGCCAGTAGTATTGAATCCGGGGGCCTCACCAAGTACTATGGCTACACCTTC
CDR3: CASSIESGGLTKYYGYTF

D: .
V: TRBV28
size: .
J: TRBJ1-6
DNA: TGTGCCAGCAGTTTGGGGGGCCCTTATAATTCACCCCTCCACTTT
CDR3: CASSLGGPYNSPLHF

D: .
V: TRBV5-1
size: .
J: TRBJ1-1
DNA: TGCGCCAGCAGCATCGCAGAGAACACTGAAGCTTTCTTT
CDR3: CASSIAENTEAFF